These 9 T cell receptor beta chains originate from one sample sequenced in a study of CD8 T cells in ankylosing spondylitis. TCRdb itself ran the 5' RACE reads through MiXCR, one entry per CDR3 protein. Among some 120,000 distinct CDR3 sequences listed, roughly 13% were seen once. The source material was blood, either unsorted or a sorted T cell fraction (not recorded which). The receptors shown here come from a female donor with ankylosing spondylitis or in good health (not recorded which).

This clonotype was observed many times. This sequence joins TRBV12-3 or TRBV12-4 and TRBJ1-1; D is possibly TRBD1 (5 bases). Deletions cut 8 bases from V and 6 bases from J, with 7 bases between. The CDR3 totals 10 residues. The CDR3 bases are TGTGCCAGCGCCAGGGCTGAAGCTTTCTTT. Translation: CASARAEAFF.

The chain is built from TRBV19 and TRBJ1-1; perhaps TRBD1 as D (5 bases). Germline lookup yields CDR1 LNHDA and CDR2 SQIVND (reference sequence). V was cut by 3 bases and J by 6 bases, with 17 bases left in between. The CDR3 contains 15 residues. This CDR3 reads CASSMNTGPLAEAFF. CDR3 nucleotide sequence: TGTGCCAGTAGTATGAACACGGGGCCTCTTGCTGAAGCTTTCTTT.

This clonotype was found many times. The rearrangement uses TRBV5-1 and TRBJ2-2, with TRBD2 matching 14 bases. CDR3 length equals 15 residues. The germline V gene has CDR1 SGHRS and CDR2 YFSETQ. V was pared by 4 bases and J by 7 bases, with 3 bases of the junction left unmatched. The CDR3 nucleotides are TGCGCCAGCAGCGAGGGACTAGCGGGGGACGGGGAGCTGTTTTTT. It is translated as CASSEGLAGDGELFF.

This clonotype was seen a few times. The chain links TRBV5-1 to TRBJ1-2, with D unclear. The CDR3 is made up of 15 amino acids. V lost 3 bases and J lost 4, with 16 bases in between. Germline CDR1 SGHRS, CDR2 YFSETQ. As DNA, the CDR3 is TGCGCCAGCAGCTCGAGGAACATCGGCGGCTATGGCTACACCTTC. Translated: CASSSRNIGGYGYTF.

On this clonotype itself: A much larger clone lies a single base off, so this may be a read error. V and J are TRBV29-1 and TRBJ1-1; unclear D gene. Trimming removed 6 bases from V and 0 bases from J, with 14 bases in between. There are 14 residues in the CDR3. Germline CDR1 is SQVTM and CDR2 is ANQGSEA. CDR3 sequence reads: CSVAPLQVNTEAFF. The CDR3 nucleotides are TGCAGCGTCGCCCCCCTTCAGGTGAACACTGAAGCTTTCTTT.

The table lists this clonotype with a few counts. The chain joins TRBV5-1 to TRBJ1-1; 11 nucleotides match TRBD1. Germline V lookup: CDR1 SGHRS, CDR2 YFSETQ. The CDR3 has 17 amino acids. J gave up 1 base and V 1 base, and 6 bases lay outside the gene matches. CDR3 residues: CASSLRTGGAENTEAFF. Written as DNA, the CDR3 is TGCGCCAGCAGCTTGCGGACAGGGGGCGCCGAGAACACTGAAGCTTTCTTT. The variable domain in full, with the rest retrieved from reference TRBV5-1 and TRBJ1-1, is KAGVTQTPRYLIKTRGQQVTLSCSPISGHRSVSWYQQTPGQGLQFLFEYFSETQRNKGNFPGRFSGRQFSNSRSEMNVSTLELGDSALYLCASSLRTGGAENTEAFFGQGTRLTVV.

The chain employs TRBV24-1 and TRBJ2-3; TRBD1 matches at 8 bases. The CDR3 runs to 13 residues. CDR1 and CDR2 (germline): KGHDR, SFDVKD. V was pared by 10 bases and J by 0 bases, with 2 bases of the junction left unmatched. For the CDR3, the DNA is TGTGCCACGAGGGACAGGAGCACAGATACGCAGTATTTT. Residues: CATRDRSTDTQYF.

The rearrangement links TRBV5-1 to TRBJ1-1; 7 nucleotides match TRBD1. In germline, CDR1 is SGHRS, CDR2 YFSETQ. The CDR3 totals 14 residues. The V segment lost 0 bases and the J segment 4 bases; nucleotides outside the gene matches: 3. CDR3: CASSLGQGLTEAFF. CDR3 in DNA: TGCGCCAGCAGCTTGGGACAGGGACTCACTGAAGCTTTCTTT.

This clonotype was found many times. The V call is TRBV4-2, the J call TRBJ2-3; 8 bases are a match to TRBD2. V lost 3 bases, J lost 4 bases, and 9 bases stayed unmatched. The CDR3 consists of 16 residues. Germline CDR1 reads LGHNA; CDR2 reads YNFKEQ. The CDR3 DNA follows: TGTGCCAGCAGCCAGCCTCTAGCGGGTTCGGCAGATACGCAGTATTTT. As protein: CASSQPLAGSADTQYF.